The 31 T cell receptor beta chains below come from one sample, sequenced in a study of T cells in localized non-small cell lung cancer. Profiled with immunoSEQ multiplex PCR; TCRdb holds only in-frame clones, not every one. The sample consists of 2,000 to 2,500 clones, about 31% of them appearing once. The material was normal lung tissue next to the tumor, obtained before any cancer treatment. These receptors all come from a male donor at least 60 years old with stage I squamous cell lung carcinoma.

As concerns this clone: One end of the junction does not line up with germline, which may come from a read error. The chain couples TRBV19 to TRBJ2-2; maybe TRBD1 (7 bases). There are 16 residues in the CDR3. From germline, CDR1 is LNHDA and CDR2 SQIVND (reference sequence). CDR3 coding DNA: TGTGCCAGCTACGGGGGACAGTTTCCGAATACCGGGGAGCTGTTTTTT. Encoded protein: CASYGGQFPNTGELFF.

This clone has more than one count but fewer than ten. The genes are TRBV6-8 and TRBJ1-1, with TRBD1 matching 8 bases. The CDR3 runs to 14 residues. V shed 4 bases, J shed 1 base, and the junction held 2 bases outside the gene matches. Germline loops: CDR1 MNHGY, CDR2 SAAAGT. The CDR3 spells CASSSGQENTEAFF. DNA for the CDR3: TGTGCCAGCAGTTCGGGACAGGAGAACACTGAAGCTTTCTTT.

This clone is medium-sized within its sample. CDR3 amino acids: CASSRDTTYEQYF. In DNA, the CDR3 is TGCGCCAGCAGCCGGGACACAACCTACGAGCAGTACTTC. The chain is built from TRBV4-1 and TRBJ2-7; tentatively, D is TRBD1 (6 bases). V dropped 4 bases and J dropped 2 bases, with 9 bases sitting between them. Germline V gives CDR1 MGHRA, CDR2 YSYEKL. The CDR3 runs to 13 residues.

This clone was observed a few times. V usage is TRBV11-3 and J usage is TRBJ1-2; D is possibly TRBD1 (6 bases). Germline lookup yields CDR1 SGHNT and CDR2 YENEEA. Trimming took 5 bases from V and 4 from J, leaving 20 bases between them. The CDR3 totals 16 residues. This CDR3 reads CASSVGTLSDTYGYTF. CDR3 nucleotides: TGTGCCAGCAGCGTTGGGACACTGAGCGACACCTATGGCTACACCTTC.

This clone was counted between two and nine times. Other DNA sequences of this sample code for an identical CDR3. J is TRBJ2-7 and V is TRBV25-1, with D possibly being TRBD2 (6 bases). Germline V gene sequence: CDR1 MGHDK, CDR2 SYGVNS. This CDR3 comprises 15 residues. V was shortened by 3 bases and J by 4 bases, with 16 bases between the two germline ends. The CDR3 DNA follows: TGTGCCAGCAGTGATGGTGGAGGGGTGACGTACGAGCAGTACTTC. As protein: CASSDGGGVTYEQYF.

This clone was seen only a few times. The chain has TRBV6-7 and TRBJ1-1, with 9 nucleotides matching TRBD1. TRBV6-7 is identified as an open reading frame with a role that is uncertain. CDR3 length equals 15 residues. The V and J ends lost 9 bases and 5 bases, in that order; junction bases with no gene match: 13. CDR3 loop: CASNRDREFFTEAFF. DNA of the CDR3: TGTGCCAGTAACCGGGACAGGGAATTTTTTACTGAAGCTTTCTTT.

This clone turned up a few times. CDR3 bases: TGTGCCTGGGTACCGGGACTAGCAATTTACAATGAGCAGTTCTTC. Protein product: CAWVPGLAIYNEQFF. The chain combines TRBV30 with TRBJ2-1; 9 bases line up with TRBD2. J was trimmed by 4 bases and V by 5 bases; bases with no gene match: 9. The CDR3 is made up of 15 amino acids. Germline CDR1 is GTSNPN and CDR2 is SVGIG (reference sequence).

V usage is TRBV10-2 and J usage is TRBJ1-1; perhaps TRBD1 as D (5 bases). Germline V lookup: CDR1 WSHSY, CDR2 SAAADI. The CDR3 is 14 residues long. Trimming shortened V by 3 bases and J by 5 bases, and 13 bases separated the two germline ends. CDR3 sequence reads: CASSDGGLTTEAFF. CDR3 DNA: TGCGCCAGCAGTGACGGGGGGTTGACGACTGAAGCTTTCTTT.

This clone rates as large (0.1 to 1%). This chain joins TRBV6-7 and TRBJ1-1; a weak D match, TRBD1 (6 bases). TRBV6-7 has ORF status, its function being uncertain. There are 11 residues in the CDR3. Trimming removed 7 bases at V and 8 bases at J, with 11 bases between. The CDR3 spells CASNQGSEAFF. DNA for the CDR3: TGTGCCAGCAACCAGGGGAGCGAAGCTTTCTTT.

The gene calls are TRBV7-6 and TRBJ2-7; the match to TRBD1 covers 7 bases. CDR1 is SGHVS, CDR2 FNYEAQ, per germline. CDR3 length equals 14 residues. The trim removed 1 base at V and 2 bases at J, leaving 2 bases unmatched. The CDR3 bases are TGTGCCAGCAGCTTAGAGGGGGCGGCCTACGAGCAGTACTTC. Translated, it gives CASSLEGAAYEQYF.

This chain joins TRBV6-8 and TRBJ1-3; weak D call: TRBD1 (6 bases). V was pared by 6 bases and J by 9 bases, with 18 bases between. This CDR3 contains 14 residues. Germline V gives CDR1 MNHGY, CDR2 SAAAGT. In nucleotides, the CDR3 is TGTGCCAGCAGCCGAGGACAGTACGGTAGCACCATATATTTT. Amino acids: CASSRGQYGSTIYF.

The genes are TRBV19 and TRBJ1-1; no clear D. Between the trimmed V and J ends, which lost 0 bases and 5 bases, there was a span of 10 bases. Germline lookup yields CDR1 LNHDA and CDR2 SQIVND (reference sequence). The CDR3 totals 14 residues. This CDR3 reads CASSIDGRWTEAFF. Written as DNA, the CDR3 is TGTGCCAGTAGTATAGATGGTCGTTGGACTGAAGCTTTCTTT.

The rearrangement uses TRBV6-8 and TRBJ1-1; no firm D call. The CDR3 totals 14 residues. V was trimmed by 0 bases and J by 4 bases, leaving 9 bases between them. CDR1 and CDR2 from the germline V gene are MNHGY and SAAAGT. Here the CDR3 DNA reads TGTGCCAGCAGTTACTCGAGGGTGGGCACTGAAGCTTTCTTT. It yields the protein CASSYSRVGTEAFF.

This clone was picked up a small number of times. The CDR3 nucleotides are TGCGCCAGCAGCTTGGACCTCCTTAGCACTGAAGCTTTCTTT. Amino acid sequence: CASSLDLLSTEAFF. The rearrangement links TRBV5-1 to TRBJ1-1; D remains ambiguous. The CDR3 extends over 14 amino acids. Germline-derived CDR1 and CDR2 are SGHRS and YFSETQ. The V and J ends lost 0 bases and 4 bases respectively, with 10 bases between them. Combining the CDR3 with reference TRBV5-1 and TRBJ1-1 gives the whole variable domain KAGVTQTPRYLIKTRGQQVTLSCSPISGHRSVSWYQQTPGQGLQFLFEYFSETQRNKGNFPGRFSGRQFSNSRSEMNVSTLELGDSALYLCASSLDLLSTEAFFGQGTRLTVV.

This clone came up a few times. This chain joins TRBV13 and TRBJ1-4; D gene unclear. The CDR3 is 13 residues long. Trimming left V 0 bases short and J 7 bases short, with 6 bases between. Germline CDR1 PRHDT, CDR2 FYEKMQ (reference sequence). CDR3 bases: TGTGCCAGCAGCTTAGGCCGGTTTGAAAAACTGTTTTTT. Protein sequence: CASSLGRFEKLFF.

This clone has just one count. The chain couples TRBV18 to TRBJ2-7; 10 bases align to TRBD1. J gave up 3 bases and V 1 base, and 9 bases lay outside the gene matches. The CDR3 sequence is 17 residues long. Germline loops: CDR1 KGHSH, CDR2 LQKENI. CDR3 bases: TGTGCCAGCTCACCACGGGGTTTCGGACAGGGGGGCTACGAGCAGTACTTC. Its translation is CASSPRGFGQGGYEQYF.

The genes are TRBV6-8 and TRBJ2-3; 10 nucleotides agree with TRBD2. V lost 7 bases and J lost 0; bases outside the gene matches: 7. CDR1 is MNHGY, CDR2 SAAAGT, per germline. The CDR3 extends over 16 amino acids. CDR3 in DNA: TGTGCCAGCACCAGGACTAGCGGACTTAGCACAGATACGCAGTATTTT. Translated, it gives CASTRTSGLSTDTQYF.

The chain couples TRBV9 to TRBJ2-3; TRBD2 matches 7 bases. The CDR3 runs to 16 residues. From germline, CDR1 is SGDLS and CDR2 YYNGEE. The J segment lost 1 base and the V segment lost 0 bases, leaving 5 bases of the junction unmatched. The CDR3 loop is CASSVGASGRTDTQYF. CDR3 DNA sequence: TGTGCCAGCAGCGTAGGGGCTAGCGGACGCACAGATACGCAGTATTTT.

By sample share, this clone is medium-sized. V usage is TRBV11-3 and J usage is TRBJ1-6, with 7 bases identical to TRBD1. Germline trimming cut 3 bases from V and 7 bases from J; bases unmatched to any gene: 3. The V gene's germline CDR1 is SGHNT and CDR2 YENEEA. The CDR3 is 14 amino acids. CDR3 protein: CASSLVGGNSPLHF. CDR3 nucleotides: TGTGCCAGCAGCTTGGTAGGGGGCAATTCACCCCTCCACTTT.

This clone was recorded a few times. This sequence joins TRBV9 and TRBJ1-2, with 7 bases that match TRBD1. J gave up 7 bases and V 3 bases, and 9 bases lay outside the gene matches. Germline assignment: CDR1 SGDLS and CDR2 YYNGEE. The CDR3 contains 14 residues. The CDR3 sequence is CASSAGTDYRGYTF. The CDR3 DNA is TGTGCCAGCAGCGCGGGGACAGATTATCGTGGCTACACCTTC.

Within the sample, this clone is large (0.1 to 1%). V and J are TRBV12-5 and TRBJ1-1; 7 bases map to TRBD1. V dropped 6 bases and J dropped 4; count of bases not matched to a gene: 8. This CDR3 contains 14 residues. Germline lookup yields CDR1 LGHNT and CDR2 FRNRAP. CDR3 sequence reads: CASGPTGRSTEAFF. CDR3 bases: TGTGCTAGTGGCCCGACAGGGCGGTCCACTGAAGCTTTCTTT.

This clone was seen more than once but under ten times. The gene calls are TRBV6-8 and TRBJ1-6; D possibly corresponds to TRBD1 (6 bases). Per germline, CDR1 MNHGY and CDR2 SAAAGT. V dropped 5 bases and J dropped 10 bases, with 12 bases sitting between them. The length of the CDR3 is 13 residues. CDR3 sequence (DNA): TGTGCCAGCAGTGAGACAGGAAAATCACCCCTCCACTTT. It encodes CASSETGKSPLHF.

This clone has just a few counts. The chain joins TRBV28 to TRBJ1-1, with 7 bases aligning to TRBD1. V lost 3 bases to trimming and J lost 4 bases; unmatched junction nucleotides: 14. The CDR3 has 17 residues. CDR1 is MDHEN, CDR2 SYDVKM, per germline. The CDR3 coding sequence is TGTGCCAGCAGTTTCCTCCGGGACAGTTTTATAAGCACTGAAGCTTTCTTT. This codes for CASSFLRDSFISTEAFF. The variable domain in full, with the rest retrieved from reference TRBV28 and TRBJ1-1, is DVKVTQSSRYLVKRTGEKVFLECVQDMDHENMFWYRQDPGLGLRLIYFSYDVKMKEKGDIPEGYSVSREKKERFSLILESASTNQTSMYLCASSFLRDSFISTEAFFGQGTRLTVV.

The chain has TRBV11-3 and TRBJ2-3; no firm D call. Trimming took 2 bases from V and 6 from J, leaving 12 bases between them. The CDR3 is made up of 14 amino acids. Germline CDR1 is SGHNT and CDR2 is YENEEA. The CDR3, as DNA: TGTGCCAGCAGCTTACAATACGGAGCCGATACGCAGTATTTT. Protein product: CASSLQYGADTQYF.

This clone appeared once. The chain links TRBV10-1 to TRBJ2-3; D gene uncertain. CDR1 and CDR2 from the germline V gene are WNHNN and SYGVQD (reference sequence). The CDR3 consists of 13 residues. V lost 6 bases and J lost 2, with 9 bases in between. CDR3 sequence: CASSETNTDTQYF. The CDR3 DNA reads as TGCGCCAGCAGCGAGACCAACACAGATACGCAGTATTTT.

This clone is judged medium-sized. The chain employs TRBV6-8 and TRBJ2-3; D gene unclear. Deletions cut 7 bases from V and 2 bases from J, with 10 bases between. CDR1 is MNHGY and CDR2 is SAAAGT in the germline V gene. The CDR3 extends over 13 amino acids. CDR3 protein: CASTGRPTDTQYF. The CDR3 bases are TGTGCCAGCACGGGTAGACCCACAGATACGCAGTATTTT.

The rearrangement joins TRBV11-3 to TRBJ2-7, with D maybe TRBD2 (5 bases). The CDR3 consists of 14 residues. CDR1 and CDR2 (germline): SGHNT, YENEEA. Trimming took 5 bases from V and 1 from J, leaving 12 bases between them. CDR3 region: CASSEEASSYEQYF. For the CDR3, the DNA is TGTGCCAGCAGCGAGGAGGCCAGTTCCTACGAGCAGTACTTC.

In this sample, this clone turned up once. In DNA form, the CDR3 reads TGTGCTAGTGGTTTGACAGGACAGGGGGGACTTAGGACTGAAGCTTTCTTT. Protein: CASGLTGQGGLRTEAFF. This chain joins TRBV12-5 and TRBJ1-1; 10 bases line up with TRBD1. This CDR3 comprises 17 residues. The germline gives CDR1 LGHNT, CDR2 FRNRAP. With V trimmed by 2 bases and J by 5 bases, 11 bases remained unmatched.

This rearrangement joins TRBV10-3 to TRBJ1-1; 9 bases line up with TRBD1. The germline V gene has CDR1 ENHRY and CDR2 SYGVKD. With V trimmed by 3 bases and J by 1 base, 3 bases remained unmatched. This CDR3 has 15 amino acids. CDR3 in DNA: TGTGCCATCAGTGAAGACAGGGGGACGAACACTGAAGCTTTCTTT. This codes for CAISEDRGTNTEAFF.

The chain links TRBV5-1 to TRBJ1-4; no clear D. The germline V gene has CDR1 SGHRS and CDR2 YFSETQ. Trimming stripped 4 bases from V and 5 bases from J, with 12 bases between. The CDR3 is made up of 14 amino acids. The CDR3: CASSPEGVNEKLFF. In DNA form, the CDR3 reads TGCGCCAGCAGCCCGGAAGGAGTGAATGAAAAACTGTTTTTT.

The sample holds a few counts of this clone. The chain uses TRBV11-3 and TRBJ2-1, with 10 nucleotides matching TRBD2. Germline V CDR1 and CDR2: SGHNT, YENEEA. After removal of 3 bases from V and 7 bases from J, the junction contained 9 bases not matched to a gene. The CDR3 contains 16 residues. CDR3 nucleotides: TGTGCCAGCAGCTTGGGGCTAGCGGGAGTTGTGAATGAGCAGTTCTTC. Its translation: CASSLGLAGVVNEQFF.